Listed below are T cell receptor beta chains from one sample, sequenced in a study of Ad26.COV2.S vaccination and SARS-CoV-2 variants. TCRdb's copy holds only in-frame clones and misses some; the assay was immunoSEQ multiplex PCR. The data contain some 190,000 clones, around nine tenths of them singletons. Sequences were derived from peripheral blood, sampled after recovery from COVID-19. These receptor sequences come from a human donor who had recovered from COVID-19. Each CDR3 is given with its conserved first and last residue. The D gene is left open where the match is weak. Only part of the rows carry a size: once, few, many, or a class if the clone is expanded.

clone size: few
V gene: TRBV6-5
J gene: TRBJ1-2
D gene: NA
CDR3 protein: CASSRTAPNYGYTF
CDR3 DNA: TGTGCCAGTTCCAGGACTGCACCTAACTATGGCTACACCTTC

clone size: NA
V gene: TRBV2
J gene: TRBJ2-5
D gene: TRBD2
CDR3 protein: CASTLGTTLGETQYF
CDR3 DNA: TGTGCCAGCACATTGGGGACTACTCTGGGGGAGACCCAGTACTTC

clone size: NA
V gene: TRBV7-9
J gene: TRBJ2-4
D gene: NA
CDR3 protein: CASSSGTSLAKNIQYF
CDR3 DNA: TGTGCCAGCAGCTCTGGGACCTCACTAGCCAAAAACATTCAGTACTTC

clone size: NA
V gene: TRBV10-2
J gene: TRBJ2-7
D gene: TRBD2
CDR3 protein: CASLPLDSGTYEQYF
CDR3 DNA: TGCGCCTCCCTCCCGTTGGATAGCGGGACTTACGAGCAGTACTTC

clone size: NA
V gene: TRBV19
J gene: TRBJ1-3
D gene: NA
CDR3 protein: CASSTRQPSGNTIYF
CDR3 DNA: TGTGCCAGTAGTACTCGACAGCCCTCGGGAAACACCATATATTTT

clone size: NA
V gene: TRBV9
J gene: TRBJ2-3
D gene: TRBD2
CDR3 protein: CASSLAGGSDTQYF
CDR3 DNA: TGTGCCAGCAGCCTAGCGGGAGGGTCGGATACGCAGTATTTT

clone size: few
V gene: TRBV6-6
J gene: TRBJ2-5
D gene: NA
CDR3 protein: CATSTGTKETQYF
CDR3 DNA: TGTGCCACCTCGACAGGCACCAAAGAGACCCAGTACTTC

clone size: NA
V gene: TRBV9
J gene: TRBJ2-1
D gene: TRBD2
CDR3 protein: CASSTTSGGVRLGEQFF
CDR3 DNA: TGTGCCAGCAGCACGACTAGCGGGGGGGTGAGACTCGGTGAGCAGTTCTTC

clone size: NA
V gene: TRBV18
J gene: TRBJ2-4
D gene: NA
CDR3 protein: CASSPPGENIQYF
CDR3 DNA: TGTGCCAGCTCACCACCGGGGGAAAACATTCAGTACTTC

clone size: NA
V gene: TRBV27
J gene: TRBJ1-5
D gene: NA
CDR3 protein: CASSPLGRRSNQPQHF
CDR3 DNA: TGTGCCAGCAGTCCCCTCGGACGTCGAAGCAATCAGCCCCAGCATTTT

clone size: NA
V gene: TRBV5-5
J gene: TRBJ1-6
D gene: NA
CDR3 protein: CASSFLPGHLVNSPLHF
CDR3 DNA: TGTGCCAGCAGCTTTCTGCCAGGACACCTCGTGAATTCACCCCTCCACTTT

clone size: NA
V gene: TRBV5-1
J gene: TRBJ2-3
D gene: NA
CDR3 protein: CASSFQSSDTQYF
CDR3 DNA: TGCGCCAGCAGCTTTCAGAGTTCAGATACGCAGTATTTT

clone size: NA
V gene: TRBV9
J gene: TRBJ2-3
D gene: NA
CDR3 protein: CASSVDWERATDTQYF
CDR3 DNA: TGTGCCAGCAGCGTAGATTGGGAGCGGGCCACAGATACGCAGTATTTT

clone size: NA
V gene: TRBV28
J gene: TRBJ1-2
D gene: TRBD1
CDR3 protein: CASRGQGVGNYGYTF
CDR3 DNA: TGTGCCAGCAGGGGACAGGGAGTAGGTAACTATGGCTACACCTTC

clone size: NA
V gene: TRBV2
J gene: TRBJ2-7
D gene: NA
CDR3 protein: CASSGTRTLYEQYF
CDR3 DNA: TGTGCCAGCAGTGGAACGAGAACGTTGTACGAGCAGTACTTC

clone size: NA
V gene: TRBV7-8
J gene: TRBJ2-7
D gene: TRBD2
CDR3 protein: CASSLGGTSVYEQYF
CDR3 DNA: TGTGCCAGCAGCCTAGGGGGGACTAGCGTCTACGAGCAGTACTTC

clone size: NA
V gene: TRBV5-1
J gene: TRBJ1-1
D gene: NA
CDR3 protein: CASSMNIGPEEAFF
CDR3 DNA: TGCGCCAGCAGCATGAATATCGGACCCGAGGAAGCTTTCTTT

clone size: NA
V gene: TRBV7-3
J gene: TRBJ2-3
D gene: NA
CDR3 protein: CASSLSTDTQYF
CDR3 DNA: TGTGCCAGCAGCCTAAGCACAGATACGCAGTATTTT

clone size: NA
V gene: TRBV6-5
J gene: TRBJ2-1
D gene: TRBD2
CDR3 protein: CASSYSIGRINNEQFF
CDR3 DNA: TGTGCCAGCAGTTACTCGATCGGGAGGATCAACAATGAGCAGTTCTTC

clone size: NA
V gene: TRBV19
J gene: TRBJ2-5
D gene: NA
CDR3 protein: CASSIDPQGWETQYF
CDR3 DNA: TGTGCCAGTAGTATAGATCCACAGGGTTGGGAGACCCAGTACTTC

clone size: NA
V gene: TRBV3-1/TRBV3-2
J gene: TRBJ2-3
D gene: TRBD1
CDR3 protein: CATEGAGVEGTDTQYF
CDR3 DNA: TGTGCCACCGAGGGGGCGGGCGTCGAGGGGACAGATACGCAGTATTTT

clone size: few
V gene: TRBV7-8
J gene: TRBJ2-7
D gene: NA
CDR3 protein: CASSLVKGNTYEQYF
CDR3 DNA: TGTGCCAGCAGCTTAGTGAAGGGGAACACCTACGAGCAGTACTTC

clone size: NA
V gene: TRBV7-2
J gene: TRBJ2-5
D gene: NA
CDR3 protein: CASSTRTLQETQYF
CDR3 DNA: TGTGCCAGCAGCACCCGGACTCTCCAAGAGACCCAGTACTTC

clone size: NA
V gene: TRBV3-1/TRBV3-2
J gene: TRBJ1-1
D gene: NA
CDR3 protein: CASSLGGSTEAFF
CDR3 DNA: TGTGCCAGCAGTTTAGGGGGAAGCACTGAAGCTTTCTTT

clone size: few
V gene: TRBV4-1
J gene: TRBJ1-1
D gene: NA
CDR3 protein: CASSLSVNTEAFF
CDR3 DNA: TGCGCCAGCAGCCTTAGCGTGAACACTGAAGCTTTCTTT

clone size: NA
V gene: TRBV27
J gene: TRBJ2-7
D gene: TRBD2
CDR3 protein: CASSSLTSGYYEQYF
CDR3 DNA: TGTGCCAGCAGTTCACTGACTAGCGGGTATTACGAGCAGTACTTC

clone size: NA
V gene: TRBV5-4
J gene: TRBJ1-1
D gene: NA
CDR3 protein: CASSLGAGMNTEAFF
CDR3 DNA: TGTGCCAGCAGCTTGGGGGCCGGTATGAACACTGAAGCTTTCTTT

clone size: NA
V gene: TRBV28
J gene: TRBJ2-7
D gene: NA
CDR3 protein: CASSLQGGGYEQYF
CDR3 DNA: TGTGCCAGCAGTCTCCAGGGAGGGGGCTACGAGCAGTACTTC

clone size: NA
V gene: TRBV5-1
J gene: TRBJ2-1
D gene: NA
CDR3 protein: CASTWRAGGYNEQFF
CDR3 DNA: TGCGCCAGCACCTGGAGGGCAGGGGGCTACAATGAGCAGTTCTTC

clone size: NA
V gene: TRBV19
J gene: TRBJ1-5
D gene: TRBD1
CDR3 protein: CASIQTPKRTGKYQPQHF
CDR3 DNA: TGTGCCAGTATCCAAACTCCCAAGAGGACAGGGAAGTATCAGCCCCAGCATTTT

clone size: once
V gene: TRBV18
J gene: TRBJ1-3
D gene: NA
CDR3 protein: CASSPAVAGNTIYF
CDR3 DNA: TGTGCCAGCTCACCGGCGGTTGCTGGAAACACCATATATTTT

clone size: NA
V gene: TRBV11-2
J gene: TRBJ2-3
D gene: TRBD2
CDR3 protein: CASSLGVGGGSTDTQYF
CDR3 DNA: TGTGCCAGCAGCTTAGGGGTCGGGGGGGGGAGCACAGATACGCAGTATTTT

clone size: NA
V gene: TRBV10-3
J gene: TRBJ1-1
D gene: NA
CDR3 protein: CAISEREGGSVAFF
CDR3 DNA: TGTGCCATCAGTGAGCGGGAGGGAGGGAGCGTAGCTTTCTTT

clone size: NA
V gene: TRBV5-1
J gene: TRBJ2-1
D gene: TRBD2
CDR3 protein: CASTLASGRLDEQFF
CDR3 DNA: TGCGCCAGCACCTTAGCTAGCGGGAGGTTAGATGAGCAGTTCTTC

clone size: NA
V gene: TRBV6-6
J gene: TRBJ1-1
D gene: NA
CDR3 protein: CASSYSEGETEAFF
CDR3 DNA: TGTGCCAGCAGTTACTCTGAGGGGGAGACTGAAGCTTTCTTT

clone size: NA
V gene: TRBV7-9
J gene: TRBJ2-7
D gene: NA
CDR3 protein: CASTNRGAGGTPREEQYF
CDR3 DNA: TGTGCCAGCACCAATCGGGGGGCAGGGGGCACCCCGAGGGAAGAGCAGTACTTC

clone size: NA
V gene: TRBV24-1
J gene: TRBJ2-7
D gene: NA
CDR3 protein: CATSDHLSDEQYF
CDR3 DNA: TGTGCCACCAGTGATCACCTATCGGACGAGCAGTACTTC

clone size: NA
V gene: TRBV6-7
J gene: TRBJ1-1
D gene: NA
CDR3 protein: CASSYKSQGLNTEAFF
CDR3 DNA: TGTGCCAGCAGTTACAAATCCCAGGGCCTGAACACTGAAGCTTTCTTT

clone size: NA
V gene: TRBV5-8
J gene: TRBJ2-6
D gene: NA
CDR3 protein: CASLDPLDAGANVLTF
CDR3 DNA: TGTGCCAGTCTCGACCCGCTTGACGCTGGGGCCAACGTCCTGACTTTC

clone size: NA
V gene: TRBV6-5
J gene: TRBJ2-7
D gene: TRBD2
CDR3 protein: CASSFSAGGVYEQYF
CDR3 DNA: TGTGCCAGCAGTTTTTCAGCGGGAGGGGTGTACGAGCAGTACTTC

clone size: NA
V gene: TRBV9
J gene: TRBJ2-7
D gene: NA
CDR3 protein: CASSVEGGAGYEQYF
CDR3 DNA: TGTGCCAGCAGCGTAGAGGGGGGAGCGGGTTACGAGCAGTACTTC

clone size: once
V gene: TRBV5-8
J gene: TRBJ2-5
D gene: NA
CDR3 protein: CASSLGRYQETQYF
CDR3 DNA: TGTGCCAGCAGCTTGGGGAGGTACCAAGAGACCCAGTACTTC

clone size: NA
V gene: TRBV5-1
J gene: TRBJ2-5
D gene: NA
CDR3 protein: CASSLGAMETQYF
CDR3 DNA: TGCGCCAGCAGCTTGGGGGCAATGGAGACCCAGTACTTC

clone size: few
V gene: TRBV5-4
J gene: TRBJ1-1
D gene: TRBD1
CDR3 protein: CASSRTTGGTEAFF
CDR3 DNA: TGTGCCAGCAGCCGGACGACAGGGGGTACTGAAGCTTTCTTT

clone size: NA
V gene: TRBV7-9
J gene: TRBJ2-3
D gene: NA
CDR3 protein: CASSLGRTQYF
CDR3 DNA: TGTGCCAGCAGCTTAGGTCGAACGCAGTATTTT

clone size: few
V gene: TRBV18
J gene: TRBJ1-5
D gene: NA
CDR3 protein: CASSPLRGKPQHF
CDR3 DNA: TGTGCCAGCTCACCACTACGGGGGAAGCCCCAGCATTTT

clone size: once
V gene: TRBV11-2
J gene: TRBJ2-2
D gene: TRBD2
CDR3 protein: CASSFPTSGSSTGELFF
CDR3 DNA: TGTGCCAGCAGCTTCCCAACTAGCGGGAGTAGTACCGGGGAGCTGTTTTTT

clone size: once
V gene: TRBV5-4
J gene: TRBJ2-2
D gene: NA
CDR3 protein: CASSSGQNTGELFF
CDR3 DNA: TGTGCCAGCAGCTCGGGACAGAACACCGGGGAGCTGTTTTTT

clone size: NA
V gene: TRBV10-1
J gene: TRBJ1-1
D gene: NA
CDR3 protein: CASSPVGESSTEAFF
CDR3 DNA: TGCGCCAGCTCCCCAGTGGGGGAGTCGAGCACTGAAGCTTTCTTT

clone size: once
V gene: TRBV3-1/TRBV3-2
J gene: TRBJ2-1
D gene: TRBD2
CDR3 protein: CASSPRMLRGGAVF
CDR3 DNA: TGTGCCAGCAGCCCGAGGATGTTGCGGGGAGGGGCGGTCTTC

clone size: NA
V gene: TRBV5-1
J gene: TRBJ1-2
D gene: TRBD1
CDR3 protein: CASSALLLEGAYGYTF
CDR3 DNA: TGCGCCAGCAGCGCCCTGTTGCTCGAGGGGGCATATGGCTACACCTTC

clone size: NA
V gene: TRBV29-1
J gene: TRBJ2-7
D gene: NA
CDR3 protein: CSVEEAKSSYEQYF
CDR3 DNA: TGCAGCGTTGAAGAGGCCAAGAGCTCCTACGAGCAGTACTTC

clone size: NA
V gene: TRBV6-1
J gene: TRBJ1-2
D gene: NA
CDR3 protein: CASSEAGNYGYTF
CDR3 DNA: TGTGCCAGCAGTGAGGCAGGGAACTATGGCTACACCTTC

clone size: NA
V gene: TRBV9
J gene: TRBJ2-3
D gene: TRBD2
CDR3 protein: CASSRSGGEGDTQYF
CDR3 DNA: TGTGCCAGCAGCCGCAGCGGGGGAGAGGGAGATACGCAGTATTTT